This T cell receptor (beta chain) was profiled in a study of blood T cell repertoires in COVID-19. TCRdb keeps only in-frame clones here, not all; method: immunoSEQ multiplex PCR. Among approximately 200,000 clones listed, 87% were seen once. This clonotype was sampled from a man aged 55 to 70 who had recovered from COVID-19. The source material was peripheral blood.

Here the CDR3 reads CASSPGLATSYEQYF. CDR3 DNA: TGTGCCAGCAGCCCCGGACTAGCGACCTCCTACGAGCAGTACTTC. This chain uses TRBV7-3 with TRBJ2-7, with 9 bases lining up with TRBD2. CDR1 is SGHTA and CDR2 is FQGTGA in the germline V gene. The CDR3 consists of 15 residues. The junction had 5 bases not matched to a gene; V was cut back by 5 bases and J by 0 bases.